These 10 T cell receptor beta chains share one sample of origin, sequenced in a study of blood T cells in healthy people across ages. Alongside a J-beta primer mix, a sample-barcoded 5' primer served in a second PCR lasting roughly 6 to 11 cycles. TCRdb reanalysed the 5' RACE reads using MiXCR and keeps one entry per CDR3 protein. The sample includes 920,000 or so distinct CDR3 sequences, roughly 45% of them seen just once. The sample taken for sequencing was blood. The receptors shown here come from a woman aged 60-75 years in good health.

Comments on this clonotype: Germline and junction disagree at one end, which may indicate a read error. This chain uses TRBV24-1 with TRBJ2-4; TRBD1 is a possible D gene (5 bases). The J call may be mistaken, given a closer DNA end match to TRBJ2-5. This CDR3 has 16 amino acids. CDR1 KGHDR and CDR2 SFDVKD come from the germline V gene. The CDR3 reads CVTSGLPRGPQETQYF. The DNA for the CDR3 is TGTGTCACCAGTGGCCTCCCTAGGGGCCCCCAAGAGACCCAGTACTTC.

The rearrangement uses TRBV28 and TRBJ2-1, with 7 bases aligning to TRBD1. Per the germline V gene, CDR1 is MDHEN and CDR2 is SYDVKM. The CDR3 extends over 13 amino acids. The CDR3 DNA is TGTGCTAGCTCCGAGACAGGGTCGAATGAGCAGTTCTTC. Protein product: CASSETGSNEQFF.

The rearrangement joins TRBV12-3 or TRBV12-4 to TRBJ2-5, with TRBD1 identical over 7 bases. J lost 5 bases, V lost 6 bases, and 9 bases had no gene match. The CDR3 spans 14 residues. The CDR3 DNA reads TGTGCCAGCAGCCTACCCGACAGGGAGGAGACCCAGTACTTC. It yields the protein CASSLPDREETQYF.

The chain has TRBV20-1 and TRBJ2-5, with a tentative D call TRBD2 (6 bases). V was clipped by 5 bases and J by 8 bases, with 21 bases between them. The V gene's germline CDR1 is DFQATT and CDR2 SNEGSKA (reference sequence). The CDR3 runs to 14 residues. The CDR3 nucleotides are TGCAGTGCTTTTCCCCGGGACTCTGAATTTACCCAGTACTTC. It codes for CSAFPRDSEFTQYF.

In its sample, this clonotype was seen a few times. The genes are TRBV6-5 and TRBJ2-7, with TRBD1 matching over 9 bases. The CDR3 has 17 amino acids. V trimming: 4 bases; J trimming: 5 bases; junction bases outside the gene matches: 15. Germline lookup yields CDR1 MNHEY and CDR2 SVGAGI. The CDR3 loop is CASSFRRDRGAKDEQYF. The DNA for the CDR3 is TGTGCCAGCAGTTTTCGACGTGACAGGGGGGCTAAAGACGAGCAGTACTTC.

The CDR3 nucleotides are TGTGCCAGCAGTTACGCCCGGGACGGCGTCTTTTCTAACTATGGCTACACCTTC. The encoded protein is CASSYARDGVFSNYGYTF. J is TRBJ1-2 and V is TRBV6-5; the D gene is possibly TRBD1 (5 bases). The germline V and J ends were trimmed by 2 bases and 0 bases, with 19 bases remaining between them. CDR1 and CDR2 from the germline V gene are MNHEY and SVGAGI. CDR3 length equals 18 residues.

The CDR3: CASSFPEGTDATYEQYF. CDR3 sequence (DNA): TGTGCCAGCAGCTTTCCTGAAGGGACAGACGCCACCTACGAGCAGTACTTC. J is TRBJ2-7 and V is TRBV7-9, with 7 bases fitting TRBD1. V shed 3 bases and J 2 bases; nucleotides not matched to a gene: 13. The CDR3 has 17 amino acids. The germline gives CDR1 SEHNR, CDR2 FQNEAQ (reference sequence).

The J gene is TRBJ2-7, the V gene TRBV20-1; D call uncertain. There are 15 residues in the CDR3. Germline assignment: CDR1 DFQATT and CDR2 SNEGSKA (reference sequence). Between the trimmed V and J ends, which lost 0 bases and 0 bases, there was a span of 12 bases. The CDR3 protein is CSARDLERSSYEQYF. The CDR3 DNA sequence: TGCAGTGCTAGAGATCTCGAAAGGAGCTCCTACGAGCAGTACTTC.

In this sample, this clonotype turned up once. This sequence joins TRBV27 and TRBJ1-5; tentative D call: TRBD1 (5 bases). The V end was cut by 6 bases, the J end by 2 bases, with 14 bases between. Germline CDR1 reads MNHEY; CDR2 reads SMNVEV (reference sequence). CDR3 length equals 15 residues. In nucleotides, the CDR3 is TGTGCCAGCAGCCGAACAGGTTTGGGCAATCAGCCCCAGCATTTT. It is translated as CASSRTGLGNQPQHF.

The chain is built from TRBV20-1 and TRBJ2-5, with 10 bases lining up with TRBD2. Trimming at V came to 3 bases and at J to 11 bases, leaving 15 bases not matched to a gene. The CDR3 length is 15 residues. The germline V gene encodes CDR1 DFQATT and CDR2 SNEGSKA (reference sequence). Here the CDR3 DNA reads TGCAGTGCTAGCTCACTAGCGGGAAAGAAAGATGAGCAGTACTTC. Encoded protein: CSASSLAGKKDEQYF.